What follows are 6 T cell receptor beta chains derived from one specimen sequenced in a study of T cells after yellow fever vaccination. TCRdb reprocessed the 5' RACE reads with MiXCR, giving one entry per CDR3 protein. The sample has around 600,000 distinct CDR3 sequences, 9% to 15% seen once. The sample in question was PBMCs, obtained on the day of the yellow fever booster vaccination. These receptors were collected from a man aged 25 to 40 who received the YFV17D yellow fever vaccine.

This clonotype was counted at least ten times. The gene calls are TRBV20-1 and TRBJ1-1; D uncertain. Germline CDR1 and CDR2: DFQATT and SNEGSKA (reference sequence). V was trimmed by 6 bases and J by 9 bases, leaving 5 bases between them. The CDR3 has 8 residues. The CDR3, as DNA: TGCAGTGCCAAAAAAGCTTTCTTT. This translates into CSAKKAFF.

This sequence joins TRBV28 and TRBJ2-4; D possibly corresponds to TRBD2 (6 bases). CDR1 is MDHEN, CDR2 SYDVKM, per germline. There are 16 residues in the CDR3. V dropped 3 bases and J dropped 1 base, with 13 bases sitting between them. The CDR3 DNA is TGTGCCAGCAGTTTCGGGGGAGGTGGTGCCAAAAACATTCAGTACTTC. It translates to CASSFGGGGAKNIQYF.

The rearrangement uses TRBV5-6 and TRBJ2-4; 9 bases are shared with TRBD1. Per the germline V gene, CDR1 is SGHDT and CDR2 is YYEEEE. This CDR3 has 14 residues. The V segment lost 4 bases and the J segment 4 bases; nucleotides outside the gene matches: 3. The CDR3 protein is CASSNGQGKNIQYF. CDR3 sequence (DNA): TGTGCCAGCAGCAATGGACAGGGGAAAAACATTCAGTACTTC.

This clonotype was seen a handful of times. V is TRBV7-9 and J is TRBJ2-7, with TRBD2 matching 7 bases. In germline, CDR1 is SEHNR, CDR2 FQNEAQ (reference sequence). The trim removed 5 bases at V and 3 bases at J, leaving 7 bases unmatched. CDR3 length: 14 amino acids. The CDR3 protein is CASSKGREFYEQYF. CDR3 nucleotides: TGTGCCAGCAGCAAGGGGAGGGAATTCTACGAGCAGTACTTC.

This clonotype was counted a few times. CDR3 region: CATRQDSYEQYF. The CDR3 nucleotides read TGTGCCACGCGACAGGACTCCTACGAGCAGTACTTC. V and J are TRBV18 and TRBJ2-7; D is perhaps TRBD1 (6 bases). The V end lost 10 bases, the J end lost 0 bases, and 10 bases lay between the germline ends. Germline loops: CDR1 KGHSH, CDR2 LQKENI. The length of the CDR3 is 12 residues.

The rearrangement links TRBV24-1 to TRBJ2-2; D might be TRBD1 (6 bases). V shed 4 bases and J shed 4 bases, with 12 bases lying between them. In germline, CDR1 is KGHDR, CDR2 SFDVKD. The CDR3 is 15 amino acids. The CDR3 coding sequence is TGTGCCACCAGTGACGAACAGGGTCCCACCGGGGAGCTGTTTTTT. Amino acid sequence: CATSDEQGPTGELFF.